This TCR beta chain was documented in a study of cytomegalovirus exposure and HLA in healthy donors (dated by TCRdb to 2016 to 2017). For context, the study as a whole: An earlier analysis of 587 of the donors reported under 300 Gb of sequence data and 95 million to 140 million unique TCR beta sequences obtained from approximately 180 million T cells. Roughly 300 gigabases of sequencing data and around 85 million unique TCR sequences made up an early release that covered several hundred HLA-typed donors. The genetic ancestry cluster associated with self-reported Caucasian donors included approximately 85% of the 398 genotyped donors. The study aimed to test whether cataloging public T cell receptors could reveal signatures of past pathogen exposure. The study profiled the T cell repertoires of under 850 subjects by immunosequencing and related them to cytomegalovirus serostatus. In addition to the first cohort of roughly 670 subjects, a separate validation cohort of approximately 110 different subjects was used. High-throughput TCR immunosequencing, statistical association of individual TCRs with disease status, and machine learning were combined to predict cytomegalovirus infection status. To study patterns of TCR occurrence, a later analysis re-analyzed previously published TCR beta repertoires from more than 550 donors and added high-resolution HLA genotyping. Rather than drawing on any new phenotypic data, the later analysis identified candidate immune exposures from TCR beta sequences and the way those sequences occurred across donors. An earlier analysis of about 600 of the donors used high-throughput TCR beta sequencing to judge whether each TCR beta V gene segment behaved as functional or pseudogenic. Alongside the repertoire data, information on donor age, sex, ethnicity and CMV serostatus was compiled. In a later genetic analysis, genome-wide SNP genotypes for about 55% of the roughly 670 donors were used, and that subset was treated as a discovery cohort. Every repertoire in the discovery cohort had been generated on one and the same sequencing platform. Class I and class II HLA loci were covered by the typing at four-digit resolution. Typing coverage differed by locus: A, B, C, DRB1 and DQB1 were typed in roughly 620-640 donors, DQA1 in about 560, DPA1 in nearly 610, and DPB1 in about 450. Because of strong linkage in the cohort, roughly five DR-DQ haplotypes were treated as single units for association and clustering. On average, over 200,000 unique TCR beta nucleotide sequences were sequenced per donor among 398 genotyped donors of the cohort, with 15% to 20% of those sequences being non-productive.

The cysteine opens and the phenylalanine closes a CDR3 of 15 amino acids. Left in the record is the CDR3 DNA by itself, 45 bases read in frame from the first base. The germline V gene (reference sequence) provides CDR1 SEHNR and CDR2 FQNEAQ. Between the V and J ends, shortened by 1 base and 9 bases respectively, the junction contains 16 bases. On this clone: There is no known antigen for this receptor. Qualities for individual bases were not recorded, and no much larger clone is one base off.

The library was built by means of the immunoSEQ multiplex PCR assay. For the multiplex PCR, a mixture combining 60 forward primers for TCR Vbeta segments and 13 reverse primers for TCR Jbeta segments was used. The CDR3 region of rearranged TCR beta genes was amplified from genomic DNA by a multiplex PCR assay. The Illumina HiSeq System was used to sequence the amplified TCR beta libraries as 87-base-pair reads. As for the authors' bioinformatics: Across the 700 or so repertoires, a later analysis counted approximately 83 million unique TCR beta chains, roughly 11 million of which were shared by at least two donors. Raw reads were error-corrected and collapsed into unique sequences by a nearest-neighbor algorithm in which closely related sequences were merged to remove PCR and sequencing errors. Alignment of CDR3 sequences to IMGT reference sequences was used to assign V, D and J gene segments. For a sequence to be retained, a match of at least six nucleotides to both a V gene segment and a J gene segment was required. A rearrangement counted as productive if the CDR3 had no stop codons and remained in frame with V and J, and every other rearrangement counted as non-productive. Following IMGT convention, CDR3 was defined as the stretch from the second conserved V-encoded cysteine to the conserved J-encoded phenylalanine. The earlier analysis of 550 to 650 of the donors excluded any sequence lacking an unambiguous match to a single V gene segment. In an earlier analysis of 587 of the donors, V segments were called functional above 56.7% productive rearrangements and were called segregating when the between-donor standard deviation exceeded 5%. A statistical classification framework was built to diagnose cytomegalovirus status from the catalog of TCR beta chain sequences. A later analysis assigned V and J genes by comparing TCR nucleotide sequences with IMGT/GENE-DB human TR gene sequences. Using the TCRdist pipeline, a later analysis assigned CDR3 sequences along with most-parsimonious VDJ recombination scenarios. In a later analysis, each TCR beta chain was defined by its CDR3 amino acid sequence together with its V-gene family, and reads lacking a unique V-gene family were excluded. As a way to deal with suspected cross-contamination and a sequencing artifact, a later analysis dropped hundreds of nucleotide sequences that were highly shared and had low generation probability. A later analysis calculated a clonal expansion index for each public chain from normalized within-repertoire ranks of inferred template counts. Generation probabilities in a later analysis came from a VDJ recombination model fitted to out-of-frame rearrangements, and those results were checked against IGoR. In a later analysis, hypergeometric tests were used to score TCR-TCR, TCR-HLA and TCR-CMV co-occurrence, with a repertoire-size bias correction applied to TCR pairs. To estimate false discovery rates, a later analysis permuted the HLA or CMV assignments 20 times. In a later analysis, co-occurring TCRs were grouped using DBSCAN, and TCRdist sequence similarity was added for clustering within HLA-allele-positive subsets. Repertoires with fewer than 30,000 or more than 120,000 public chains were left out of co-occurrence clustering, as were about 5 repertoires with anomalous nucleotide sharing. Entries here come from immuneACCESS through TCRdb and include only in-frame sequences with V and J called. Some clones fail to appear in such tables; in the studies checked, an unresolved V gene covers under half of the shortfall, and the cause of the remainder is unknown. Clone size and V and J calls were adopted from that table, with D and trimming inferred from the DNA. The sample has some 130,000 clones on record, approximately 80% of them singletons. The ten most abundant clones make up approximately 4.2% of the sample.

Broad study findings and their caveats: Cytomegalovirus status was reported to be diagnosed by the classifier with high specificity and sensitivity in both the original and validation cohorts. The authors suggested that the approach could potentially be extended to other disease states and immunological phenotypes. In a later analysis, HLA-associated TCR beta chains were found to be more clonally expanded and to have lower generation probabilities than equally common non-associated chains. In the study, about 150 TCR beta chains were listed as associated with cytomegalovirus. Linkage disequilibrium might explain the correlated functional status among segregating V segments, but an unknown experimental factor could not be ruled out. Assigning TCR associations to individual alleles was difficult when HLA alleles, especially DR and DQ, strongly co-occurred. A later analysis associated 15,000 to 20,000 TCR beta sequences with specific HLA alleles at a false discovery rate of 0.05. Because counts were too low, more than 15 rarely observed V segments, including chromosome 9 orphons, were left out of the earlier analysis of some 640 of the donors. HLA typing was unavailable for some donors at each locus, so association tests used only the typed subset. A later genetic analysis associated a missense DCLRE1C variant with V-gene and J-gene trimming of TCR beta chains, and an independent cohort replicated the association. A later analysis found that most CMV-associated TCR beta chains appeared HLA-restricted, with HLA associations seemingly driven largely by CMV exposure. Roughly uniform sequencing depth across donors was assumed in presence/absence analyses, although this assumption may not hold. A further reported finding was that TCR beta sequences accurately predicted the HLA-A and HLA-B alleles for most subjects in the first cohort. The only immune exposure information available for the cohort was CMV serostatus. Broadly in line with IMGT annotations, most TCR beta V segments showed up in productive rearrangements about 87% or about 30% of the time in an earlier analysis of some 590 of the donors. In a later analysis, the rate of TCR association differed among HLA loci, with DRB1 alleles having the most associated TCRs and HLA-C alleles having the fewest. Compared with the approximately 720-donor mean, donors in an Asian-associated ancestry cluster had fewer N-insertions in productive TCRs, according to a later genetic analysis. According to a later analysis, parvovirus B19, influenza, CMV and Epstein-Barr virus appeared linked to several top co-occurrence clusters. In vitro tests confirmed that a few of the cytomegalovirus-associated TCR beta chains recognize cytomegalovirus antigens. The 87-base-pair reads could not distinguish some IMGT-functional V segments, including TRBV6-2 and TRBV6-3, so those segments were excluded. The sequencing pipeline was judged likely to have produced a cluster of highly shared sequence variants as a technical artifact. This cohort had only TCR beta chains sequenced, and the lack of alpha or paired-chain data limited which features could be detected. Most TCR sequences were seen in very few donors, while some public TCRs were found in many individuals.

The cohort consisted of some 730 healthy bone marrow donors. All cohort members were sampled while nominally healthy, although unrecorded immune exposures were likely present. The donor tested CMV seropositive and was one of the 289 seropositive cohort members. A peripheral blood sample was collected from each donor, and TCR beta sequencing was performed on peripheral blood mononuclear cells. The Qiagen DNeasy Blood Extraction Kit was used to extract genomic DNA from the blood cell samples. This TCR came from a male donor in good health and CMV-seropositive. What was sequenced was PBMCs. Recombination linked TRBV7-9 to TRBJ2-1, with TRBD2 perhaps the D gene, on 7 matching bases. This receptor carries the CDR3 CASSLVGGGGGEQFF. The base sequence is TGTGCCAGCAGCTTAGTCGGTGGGGGCGGGGGTGAGCAGTTCTTC. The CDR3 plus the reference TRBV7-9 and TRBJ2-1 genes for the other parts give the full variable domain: DTGVSQNPRHKITKRGQNVTFRCDPISEHNRLYWYRQTLGQGPEFLTYFQNEAQLEKSRLLSDRFSAERPKGSFSTLEIQRTEQGDSAMYLCASSLVGGGGGEQFFGPGTRLTVL.